Listed here is a single TCR beta chain. The antigen is undetermined. The CDR3 runs 12 residues. Germline CDR1 reads ENHRY; CDR2 reads SYGVKD. The V end lost 0 bases, the J end lost 5 bases, and 5 bases lay between the germline ends. This sample was included in a study of T cell responses to AZD1222 COVID-19 vaccine. The protocol was immunoSEQ multiplex PCR, while the TCRdb copy is restricted to in-frame clones and leaves out a portion. Of roughly 78,000 clones listed, about 82% were seen once; the top ten hold 2.5% to 3%. Study-wide results and caveats: Recipients of two AZD1222 doses showed rising Spike-specific TCR breadth and depth. At baseline, just six or seven AZD1222 recipients tested seropositive. Sampling captured repertoires only after the peak T cell response.

The V call is TRBV10-3, the J call TRBJ2-7; D is uncertain. The clonotype was recovered from an adult in good health. The sample consisted of peripheral blood, taken on day 0 of AZD1222 vaccination. CDR3 in amino acids: CAISESRNEQYF. The CDR3 nucleotides read TGTGCCATCAGTGAGTCGAGAAACGAGCAGTACTTC.